Below, 9 T cell receptor beta chains from the same sample are listed, as sequenced in a study of blood T cells in healthy people across ages. Together with a sample-barcoded 5' primer, a J-beta primer mix was included in a second PCR lasting roughly 6 to 12 cycles. TCRdb fed the 5' RACE reads into MiXCR, producing one record per CDR3 protein. The sample holds 550,000 to 700,000 distinct CDR3 sequences, 27% seen once. The sequenced sample was blood. These receptors all stem from a woman in her seventies in good health.

This clonotype was observed once. The junction departs from the called germline gene at one end, perhaps through a read error. The chain employs TRBV7-3 and TRBJ2-3, with D hard to call. The length of the CDR3 is 11 residues. CDR1 is SGHTA and CDR2 is FQGTGA in the germline V gene. In DNA form, the CDR3 reads TGTACCAGCAAGGAAACAGATACGCAGTACTTT. Encoded protein: CTSKETDTQYF.

This rearrangement joins TRBV4-1 to TRBJ2-1; D might be TRBD1 or TRBD2, each matching 6 bases. The CDR3 is made up of 15 amino acids. V lost 1 base and J 4 bases, leaving 11 bases between the germline ends. The germline V gene encodes CDR1 MGHRA and CDR2 YSYEKL. As DNA, the CDR3 is TGCGCCAGCAGCCAAGCGACAGGAGGGTACAATGAGCAGTTCTTC. Amino acids: CASSQATGGYNEQFF.

V is TRBV7-2 and J is TRBJ2-3, with D unclear. Trimming took off 1 base at V and 1 base at J, with 6 bases between the two ends. Germline CDR1 is SGHTA and CDR2 is FQGNSA. The CDR3 has 14 amino acids. Here the CDR3 reads CASSLDIGTDTQYF. The CDR3 DNA reads TGTGCCAGCAGCTTAGATATTGGCACAGATACGCAGTATTTT.

The chain couples TRBV3-1 to TRBJ1-1; D possibly corresponds to TRBD1 (6 bases). Germline CDR1 is LGHDT and CDR2 is YNNKEL (reference sequence). Trimming took off 1 base at V and 6 bases at J, with 12 bases between the two ends. The CDR3 runs to 14 residues. The CDR3 loop is CASSQGGGPAEAFF. CDR3 bases: TGTGCCAGCAGCCAAGGTGGGGGGCCGGCTGAAGCTTTCTTT.

This chain uses TRBV7-9 with TRBJ2-7; D remains ambiguous. The DNA matches TRBJ2-1 better at its end, which makes the J call doubtful. This CDR3 is 13 amino acids long. The V gene's germline CDR1 is SEHNR and CDR2 FQNEAQ (reference sequence). CDR3 DNA: TGTGCCAGCAGCTCGGACGGATACAATGAGCAGTTCTTC. It specifies CASSSDGYNEQFF.

This clonotype appeared a few times. V and J are TRBV20-1 and TRBJ2-7; TRBD1 matches 10 bases. With V trimmed by 5 bases and J by 4 bases, 11 bases remained unmatched. Germline CDR1 reads DFQATT; CDR2 reads SNEGSKA (reference sequence). The CDR3 consists of 15 residues. The CDR3: CSASDRGQGRYEQYF. CDR3 in DNA: TGCAGTGCTTCCGATAGGGGACAGGGGAGGTACGAGCAGTACTTC.

This clonotype came up a few times. The chain uses TRBV7-2 and TRBJ2-3, with 14 bases aligning to TRBD2. CDR3 length: 18 residues. V gave up 6 bases and J gave up 5 bases; unmatched junction bases: 13. Germline loops: CDR1 SGHTA, CDR2 FQGNSA. This chain's CDR3 is CASSSTSGGAGVGDTQYF. The CDR3 nucleotides read TGTGCCAGCAGTTCGACTAGCGGGGGGGCCGGTGTTGGAGATACGCAGTATTTT.

This clonotype was counted only a few times. The V gene is TRBV11-1, the J gene TRBJ2-7; 7 bases align to TRBD1. CDR3 length: 14 amino acids. The junction had 9 bases not matched to a gene; V was cut back by 5 bases and J by 5 bases. Germline V gives CDR1 SGHAT, CDR2 FQDESV (reference sequence). CDR3 sequence reads: CASSTGVALDEQYF. The CDR3 nucleotides read TGTGCCAGCAGCACAGGGGTTGCGTTAGACGAGCAGTACTTC.

The V call is TRBV10-3, the J call TRBJ2-6, with unresolved D. The V gene's germline CDR1 is ENHRY and CDR2 SYGVKD. The V end was cut by 10 bases, the J end by 1 base, with 14 bases between. CDR3 length equals 15 residues. The CDR3 DNA follows: TGTGCCACCTCGGGTTCTAGGTCTGGGGCCAACGTCCTGACTTTC. Amino acids: CATSGSRSGANVLTF.